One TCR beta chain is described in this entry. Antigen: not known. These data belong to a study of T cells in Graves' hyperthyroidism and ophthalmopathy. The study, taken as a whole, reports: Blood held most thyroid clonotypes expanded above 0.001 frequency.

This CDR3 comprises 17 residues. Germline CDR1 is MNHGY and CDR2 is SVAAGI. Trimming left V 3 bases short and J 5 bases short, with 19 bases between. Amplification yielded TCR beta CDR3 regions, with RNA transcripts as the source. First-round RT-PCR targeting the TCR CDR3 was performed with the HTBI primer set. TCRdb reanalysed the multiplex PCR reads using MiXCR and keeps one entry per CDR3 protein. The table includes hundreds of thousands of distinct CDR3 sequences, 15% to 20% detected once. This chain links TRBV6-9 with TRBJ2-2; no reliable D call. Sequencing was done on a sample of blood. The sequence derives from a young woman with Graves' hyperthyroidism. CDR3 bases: TGTGCCAGCAGTTACGTCGCAGGCGCTCCGATGACCGGGGAGCTGTTTTTT. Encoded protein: CASSYVAGAPMTGELFF.